These 4 T cell receptor beta chains originate from one sample sequenced in a study of technical replicates of blood from several donors. Using immunoSEQ multiplex PCR, the repertoire was profiled, and TCRdb retains in-frame clones only, with some absent. There are around 83,000 clones in the sample; approximately 93% occur only once, and over 0.2% lies in the top ten. The sample was T cells isolated from PBMCs. The receptors derive from a human donor in good health.

The rearrangement uses TRBV29-1 and TRBJ1-3; D ambiguous. From germline, CDR1 is SQVTM and CDR2 ANQGSEA. V lost 3 bases and J lost 0, with 9 bases in between. The CDR3 runs 14 residues. CDR3 coding DNA: TGCAGCGTTGACGCCGGGGTCTCTGGAAACACCATATATTTT. It codes for CSVDAGVSGNTIYF.

Only one count was recorded for this clone. This chain connects TRBV5-1 to TRBJ1-2, with 7 bases aligning to TRBD1. Germline loops: CDR1 SGHRS, CDR2 YFSETQ. Trimming removed 1 base from V and 6 bases from J; junction bases left unmatched: 9. This CDR3 is 15 amino acids long. DNA for the CDR3: TGCGCCAGCAGCTTGACAGGGGATAGAGGTAATGGCTACACCTTC. Translation: CASSLTGDRGNGYTF.

This chain joins TRBV11-2 and TRBJ2-3; 12 bases fit TRBD2. This CDR3 region has 15 residues. Germline V CDR1 and CDR2: SGHAT, FQNNGV. V trimming: 5 bases; J trimming: 2 bases; junction bases outside the gene matches: 2. In DNA form, the CDR3 reads TGTGCCAGCAGCCGACTAGCGGGGGCCACAGATACGCAGTATTTT. It is translated as CASSRLAGATDTQYF.

The V gene is TRBV9, the J gene TRBJ1-2, with D possibly TRBD1 on 5 matching bases. The V gene lost 0 bases and the J gene lost 8 bases, with 14 bases spanning the gap. Looked up from germline, CDR1 is SGDLS and CDR2 is YYNGEE. This CDR3 spans 14 amino acids. In nucleotides, the CDR3 is TGTGCCAGCAGCGTAGATCGGGGGTCTTCGGGCTACACCTTC. Amino acid sequence: CASSVDRGSSGYTF.